Described below is a single T cell receptor (beta chain) sequence and its context. There is no known antigen for this receptor. There are no base qualities to consult, and no much larger clone falls within one base. The sample comes from a study of vaccination effects on CD4 cells after COVID-19 (dated by TCRdb to 2022 to 2024). A note on the overall study: Post-vaccine samples across the study were collected a median of 72 days after the second dose, with a range of 14 to 241. The full study included around nine COVID-19 convalescent patients and several SARS-CoV-2-naive healthy vaccine recipients. SARS-CoV-2 spike-specific CD4+ TCR repertoires from before and after mRNA vaccination were compared in COVID-19 convalescent patients and in infection-naive vaccine recipients. Cultures from other donors in the study were sequenced using the Oncomine TCR Beta short-read assay on an Illumina iSeq 100. Study-wide findings and limitations: Among healthy vaccine recipients, nearly all vaccine-induced clones were SARS-CoV-2 mono-reactive, and only 1 of 255 was cross-reactive with common cold coronaviruses. At late post-vaccination timepoints, both infection-induced and vaccine-induced clones showed marked clonal contraction, consistent with waning T cell responses. Limitations of the study were the small number of convalescent patients and the absence of early post-infection timepoints.

The library was built by means of the immunoSEQ multiplex PCR assay. TCR beta CDR3 sequencing was performed on DNA from the cultured, isolated CD4+ T cells. The paper's data handling went like this. The analysis removed non-productive TCR sequences, trimmed reads to the CDR3 region, and retained only CDR3s that were 7 or more amino acids long. Antigen-specific clonotypes were identified using the MANAFEST web app by comparison of expansion in peptide wells against reference cultures. To count as positive, a clone had to show expansion at FDR<0.05 compared with the reference and with all other wells, an odds ratio above 5, and a frequency above 0.1% in two replicate wells. A clonotype was defined as cross-reactive if the clonotype was significantly expanded both in SARS-CoV-2 spike wells and in at least one common cold coronavirus spike condition. Levenshtein distance calculated with the stringdist R package was used to assess CDR3 similarity, and unrooted trees were constructed with ape in R 3.6.1. Drawn from immuneACCESS, this table holds only the in-frame rearrangements with V and J called that TCRdb kept. Clones are partly lost; checked studies trace under half to an unresolved V gene and leave the rest unexplained. V and J calls and clone size follow that table, whereas D and trimming were derived from the DNA. The sample includes tens of thousands of clones, with 70% to 80% observed a single time. The leading ten clones occupy around 8.4% of the sample.

The germline ends are 9 bases apart after V is trimmed by 1 base and J by 6 bases. Via the germline V gene, CDR1 is MGHRA and CDR2 YSYEKL. The CDR3 has 13 amino acids, counting the end cysteine and phenylalanine. The sequence is cut down to CDR3 DNA, 39 bases in frame from base 1. In the ViraFEST assay, PBMC were stimulated with viral peptide pools, and TCR sequencing was then used to find antigen-specific CD4+ T cell clonotypes based on their expansion. After approximately eleven days of culture, CD4+ T cells were isolated with the EasySep CD4+ T cell isolation kit. Two doses of either the BNT162b2 or the mRNA-1273 mRNA SARS-CoV-2 vaccine were administered to participants. None of the healthy vaccine recipients had a prior SARS-CoV-2 infection, which was confirmed by nucleocapsid antibody tests that came back negative both before and after vaccination. Each well held two million PBMC cultured in IMDM containing around 5% human AB serum, about 10 IU/ml IL-2 and gentamicin, along with about 9.3 ug/ml peptides. On days 3 and 7, half of the culture medium was replaced with fresh IL-2-containing medium. Unless otherwise noted, each peptide stimulation condition was cultured in triplicate wells. Using Ficoll-Paque Plus gradient centrifugation, PBMC were separated from whole blood and then either used fresh or cryopreserved at -140C. The overlapping peptide pools covered the spike proteins of SARS-CoV-2 and of the common cold coronaviruses HCoV-NL63, HCoV-OC43 and HCoV-229E. The QIAamp micro DNA kit was used to extract genomic DNA from the cultured CD4+ T cells.

The receptor comes from a human donor who received a COVID-19 vaccine. The V and J segments used are TRBV4-1 and TRBJ1-1; a confident D gene designation cannot be given. The specimen was CD4+ T cells from PBMCs cultured with HCoV-229E spike peptides, collected after COVID-19 vaccination. The label giving this sample's cell subset or site can be read as: HCoV-229E spike overlapping peptide pool stimulation. The bases are TGCGCCAGCAGCCAAGCGTCCACAGCTGAAGCTTTCTTT. The resulting protein is CASSQASTAEAFF.